A single sample is the source of the 32 T cell receptor beta chains below, sequenced in a study of vaccination effects on CD4 cells after COVID-19. ViraFEST expansion of antigen-specific CD4+ T cells with viral peptide pools preceded sequencing. Around day 10 of culture, CD4+ T cells were separated out. Convalescent patients had PCR-confirmed SARS-CoV-2 infection between March and December 2020. Each participant was administered two doses of either the BNT162b2 or the mRNA-1273 vaccine. For these TCRs, the target antigens are not known. Sequenced by immunoSEQ multiplex PCR; TCRdb stores in-frame clones only, minus some. Among 14,000 or so clones, 80% were seen once, and the ten largest hold less than 20%. The specimen comprised CD4+ T cells from PBMCs cultured with SARS-CoV-2 spike peptides, sampled after COVID-19 vaccination. These receptors came from a human donor who had a prior SARS-CoV-2 infection.

The V and J genes are TRBV19 and TRBJ2-2; unclear D gene. CDR3 size: 12 residues. CDR1 and CDR2 (germline): LNHDA, SQIVND (reference sequence). Trimming took off 1 base at V and 14 bases at J, with 11 bases between the two ends. The CDR3, as DNA: TGTGCCAGTAGTATAGTCGCATCTACTCTGTTTTTT. Its protein is CASSIVASTLFF.

This clone was seen a handful of times. The chain employs TRBV3-1 (or the pseudogene TRBV3-2) and TRBJ1-1; D not resolved. Trimming stripped 1 base from V and 5 bases from J, with 8 bases between. The CDR3 consists of 13 residues. Germline assignment: CDR1 LGHDT and CDR2 YNNKEL (reference sequence). The CDR3 DNA reads TGTGCCAGCAGCCAAGTTGCTGGGACTGAAGCTTTCTTT. Translation gives CASSQVAGTEAFF.

V is TRBV11-3 and J is TRBJ2-5; no clear D. Germline CDR1 and CDR2: SGHNT and YENEEA. There are 10 residues in the CDR3. With 8 bases removed from V and 1 base from J, the gap between germline ends came to 2 bases. The CDR3 sequence: CASGQETQYF. Here the CDR3 DNA reads TGTGCCAGCGGCCAAGAGACCCAGTACTTC. Drawing the rest from reference TRBV11-3 and TRBJ2-5, the complete variable domain is EAGVVQSPRYKIIEKKQPVAFWCNPISGHNTLYWYLQNLGQGPELLIRYENEEAVDDSQLPKDRFSAERLKGVDSTLKIQPAELGDSAVYLCASGQETQYFGPGTRLLVL.

V and J are TRBV3-1 (or the pseudogene TRBV3-2) and TRBJ1-2; 7 nucleotides agree with TRBD1. The CDR3 sequence is 12 residues long. The trim removed 7 bases at V and 5 bases at J, leaving 4 bases unmatched. Germline CDR1 is LGHDT and CDR2 is YNNKEL (reference sequence). As DNA, the CDR3 is TGTGCCAGCACCCACAGGGGATATGGCTACACCTTC. It specifies CASTHRGYGYTF.

The rearrangement uses TRBV2 and TRBJ1-4; D may be TRBD1 (6 bases). CDR1 is SNHLY, CDR2 FYNNEI, per germline. V shed 6 bases and J shed 5 bases, with 13 bases lying between them. This CDR3 comprises 14 residues. The CDR3 region has the DNA TGTGCCAGCAGCCGAGGACAGCGGAATGAAAAACTGTTTTTT. Translated, it gives CASSRGQRNEKLFF.

This chain links TRBV6-5 with TRBJ1-2; the D gene is possibly TRBD1 (5 bases). The CDR3 totals 13 residues. The germline gives CDR1 MNHEY, CDR2 SVGAGI. Trimming took off 5 bases at V and 6 bases at J, with 13 bases between the two ends. In nucleotides, the CDR3 is TGTGCCAGCAGTCTCATGGGGGTTGATGGCTACACCTTC. This codes for CASSLMGVDGYTF.

The chain is built from TRBV6-6 and TRBJ2-7, with TRBD2 matching 13 bases. Germline values: CDR1 MNHNY, CDR2 SVGAGI (reference sequence). V dropped 7 bases and J dropped 8; count of bases not matched to a gene: 14. The CDR3 is made up of 16 amino acids. CDR3 coding DNA: TGTGCCAGCACAGCGCTCTCGACTAGCGGGAGGATCCAGCAGTACTTC. Encoded protein: CASTALSTSGRIQQYF.

The rearrangement links TRBV4-1 to TRBJ1-1; 7 positions agree with TRBD1. Per germline, CDR1 MGHRA and CDR2 YSYEKL. The CDR3 is made up of 16 amino acids. Germline trimming cut 1 base from V and 8 bases from J; bases unmatched to any gene: 13. For the CDR3, the DNA is TGCGCCAGCAGCCAAGGGGAGGCCAGGGGGTCGGGGGAAGCTTTCTTT. Residues: CASSQGEARGSGEAFF.

The V and J genes are TRBV24-1 and TRBJ2-5, with a weak D call TRBD1 (5 bases). The CDR3 covers 16 residues. Germline-derived CDR1 and CDR2 are KGHDR and SFDVKD. Trimming stripped 4 bases from V and 2 bases from J, with 16 bases between. CDR3 bases: TGTGCCACCAGTGAGGGAACAGGAAGGCTACAAGAGACCCAGTACTTC. As protein: CATSEGTGRLQETQYF.

This rearrangement joins TRBV19 to TRBJ2-1, with 10 nucleotides matching TRBD1. After removal of 6 bases from V and 7 bases from J, the junction contained 6 bases not matched to a gene. Germline V gene data show CDR1 as LNHDA and CDR2 as SQIVND (reference sequence). The CDR3 loop spans 14 amino acids. CDR3 DNA: TGTGCCAGTAGGGGACAGGGGACAGGGAATGAGCAGTTCTTC. This encodes CASRGQGTGNEQFF.

This clone occurred once. V usage is TRBV5-8 and J usage is TRBJ2-5; D is uncertain. The CDR3 runs to 14 residues. Germline loops: CDR1 SGHTS, CDR2 YDEGEE. V was cut by 0 bases and J by 1 base, with 7 bases left in between. DNA for the CDR3: TGTGCCAGCAGCTTGGGGCAGCTCCAAGAGACCCAGTACTTC. It translates to CASSLGQLQETQYF.

This clone was picked up one time. V and J are TRBV19 and TRBJ2-5; 7 bases are shared with TRBD1. The germline V gene encodes CDR1 LNHDA and CDR2 SQIVND (reference sequence). The V gene end was trimmed by 4 bases and the J gene end by 4 bases; junction bases not matched to a gene: 3. The CDR3 has 13 residues. For the CDR3, the DNA is TGTGCCAGTAGTAAGCCAGGGGGAGAGACCCAGTACTTC. This gives the protein CASSKPGGETQYF.

The rearrangement links TRBV18 to TRBJ2-2; the D gene could be TRBD1 or TRBD2 (5 bases each). The V and J ends lost 3 bases and 0 bases respectively, with 8 bases between them. This CDR3 region has 15 residues. Germline V CDR1 and CDR2: KGHSH, LQKENI. This CDR3 reads CASSPGAANTGELFF. DNA for the CDR3: TGTGCCAGCTCACCCGGGGCCGCGAACACCGGGGAGCTGTTTTTT.

The rearrangement uses TRBV6-2 or TRBV6-3 and TRBJ2-1, with D possibly TRBD1 on 5 matching bases. The V and J ends lost 0 bases and 8 bases respectively, with 14 bases between them. This CDR3 contains 15 residues. Germline V gene lookup returns CDR1 MNHEY and CDR2 SVGEGT. The CDR3 here is CASSYSRFRVHEQFF. The CDR3 DNA reads as TGTGCCAGCAGTTACTCGAGATTCAGGGTCCATGAGCAGTTCTTC.

This clone has only one observation. The V gene is TRBV7-8, the J gene TRBJ2-3; 9 positions match TRBD2. The CDR3 spans 21 residues. The junction had 24 bases not matched to a gene; V was cut back by 4 bases and J by 4 bases. Germline CDR1 reads SGHVS; CDR2 reads FQNEAQ. In DNA, the CDR3 is TGTGCCAGCAGCTACCCTCTTTGGGCGGGGGGGCAAGCTGGCGGCCCAGATACGCAGTATTTT. Its protein product is CASSYPLWAGGQAGGPDTQYF.

The chain combines TRBV5-1 with TRBJ2-5; 8 bases fit TRBD2. The CDR3 has 15 amino acids. V dropped 4 bases and J dropped 2; count of bases not matched to a gene: 7. Germline loops: CDR1 SGHRS, CDR2 YFSETQ. The CDR3 DNA reads as TGCGCCAGCAGCCCGGGACTAGTAACTCAAGAGACCCAGTACTTC. Its translation: CASSPGLVTQETQYF. Looking up the rest from reference TRBV5-1 and TRBJ2-5 gives the full variable domain: KAGVTQTPRYLIKTRGQQVTLSCSPISGHRSVSWYQQTPGQGLQFLFEYFSETQRNKGNFPGRFSGRQFSNSRSEMNVSTLELGDSALYLCASSPGLVTQETQYFGPGTRLLVL.

The chain employs TRBV6-7 and TRBJ1-5; no clear D. TRBV6-7 is an ORF for which the function is uncertain. The CDR3 sequence is 12 residues long. V was shortened by 6 bases and J by 13 bases, with 16 bases between the two germline ends. CDR3 protein: CASRRTSLTQHF. The DNA for the CDR3 is TGTGCCAGCAGGCGGACCAGCCTAACGCAGCATTTT.

The V call is TRBV5-4, the J call TRBJ1-1; 7 bases are shared with TRBD1. The germline V gene has CDR1 SGHNT and CDR2 YYREEE (reference sequence). J was trimmed by 2 bases and V by 4 bases; bases with no gene match: 8. This CDR3 has 15 residues. CDR3 sequence (DNA): TGTGCCAGCAGCCTACCCGGGACAGCAAACACTGAAGCTTTCTTT. It is translated as CASSLPGTANTEAFF.

V gene TRBV5-6 combines with J gene TRBJ2-5; D perhaps matches TRBD1 (6 bases). Germline assignment: CDR1 SGHDT and CDR2 YYEEEE. V lost 4 bases to trimming and J lost 8 bases, with 15 bases between them. CDR3 length equals 13 residues. Here the CDR3 reads CASSPQGLGTQYF. The CDR3 region has the DNA TGTGCCAGCAGCCCCCAGGGGTTGGGTACCCAGTACTTC.

V usage is TRBV7-6 and J usage is TRBJ1-1, with D possibly being TRBD1 (6 bases). The germline V gene encodes CDR1 SGHVS and CDR2 FNYEAQ. The V gene lost 5 bases and the J gene lost 4 bases, with 17 bases spanning the gap. This CDR3 is 15 amino acids long. CDR3 residues: CASSRQASTGTEAFF. CDR3 DNA: TGTGCCAGCAGCAGACAGGCGTCTACGGGCACTGAAGCTTTCTTT. Filled out from reference TRBV7-6 and TRBJ1-1, the complete variable domain reads GAGVSQSPRYKVTKRGQDVALRCDPISGHVSLYWYRQALGQGPEFLTYFNYEAQQDKSGLPNDRFSAERPEGSISTLTIQRTEQRDSAMYRCASSRQASTGTEAFFGQGTRLTVV.

The rearrangement joins TRBV24-1 to TRBJ2-2; 10 nucleotides match TRBD2. Trimming cost V 7 bases and J 5 bases; bases outside gene matches: 12. The CDR3 contains 17 residues. Germline V gene data show CDR1 as KGHDR and CDR2 as SFDVKD. CDR3 loop: CATSLKAGGPSTGELFF. CDR3 nucleotides: TGTGCCACCAGCCTCAAAGCGGGAGGGCCCTCGACCGGGGAGCTGTTTTTT.

The V and J genes are TRBV29-1 and TRBJ1-2; 7 bases align to TRBD1. The germline gives CDR1 SQVTM, CDR2 ANQGSEA. The CDR3 contains 13 residues. The V and J ends lost 7 bases and 0 bases, in that order; junction bases with no gene match: 5. In DNA form, the CDR3 reads TGCAGCGACCGGGGACAGCCTAACTATGGCTACACCTTC. This gives the protein CSDRGQPNYGYTF.

The gene calls are TRBV18 and TRBJ1-2; D is unresolved. The CDR3 has 15 residues. V lost 8 bases to trimming and J lost 5 bases, with 21 bases between them. Germline-derived CDR1 and CDR2 are KGHSH and LQKENI. The CDR3 DNA reads TGTGCCAGCCACCCGAAATTAGGCCAGTTATATGGCTACACCTTC. Its translation is CASHPKLGQLYGYTF.

This clone appeared a few times. The chain carries TRBV27 and TRBJ1-6; weak D call: TRBD1 (6 bases). Germline CDR1 is MNHEY and CDR2 is SMNVEV (reference sequence). Trimming shortened V by 2 bases and J by 6 bases, and 17 bases separated the two germline ends. The length of the CDR3 is 17 residues. The CDR3 DNA reads as TGTGCCAGCAGTTTAGGATCCAGGGGCGGCGTTAATTCACCCCTCCACTTT. Translating gives CASSLGSRGGVNSPLHF.

The rearrangement uses TRBV19 and TRBJ1-4; a possible D gene is TRBD1 (5 bases). From germline, CDR1 is LNHDA and CDR2 SQIVND (reference sequence). The length of the CDR3 is 15 residues. With 4 bases removed from V and 4 bases from J, the gap between germline ends came to 13 bases. The CDR3 nucleotides read TGTGCCAGTAGTACCCCGAAGGGGAATAATGAAAAACTGTTTTTT. Its protein is CASSTPKGNNEKLFF.

This clone was seen more than once but under ten times. The rearrangement uses TRBV5-1 and TRBJ2-5; D not certain. The CDR3 has 13 amino acids. V lost 2 bases, J lost 1 base, and 6 bases lay in between. The V gene's germline CDR1 is SGHRS and CDR2 YFSETQ. In DNA form, the CDR3 reads TGCGCCAGCAGCTTCAACACCCAAGAGACCCAGTACTTC. Translation gives CASSFNTQETQYF. Drawing the rest from reference TRBV5-1 and TRBJ2-5, the complete variable domain is KAGVTQTPRYLIKTRGQQVTLSCSPISGHRSVSWYQQTPGQGLQFLFEYFSETQRNKGNFPGRFSGRQFSNSRSEMNVSTLELGDSALYLCASSFNTQETQYFGPGTRLLVL.

This chain joins TRBV30 and TRBJ2-1, with TRBD2 matching 9 bases. Trimming cost V 1 base and J 8 bases; bases outside gene matches: 12. Germline V gene sequence: CDR1 GTSNPN, CDR2 SVGIG (reference sequence). CDR3 length equals 16 residues. CDR3 bases: TGTGCCTGGAGTGGCGGTAGCGGGAGAACTGGGGATGAGCAGTTCTTC. As protein: CAWSGGSGRTGDEQFF.

The chain combines TRBV11-2 with TRBJ2-1; the match to TRBD1 covers 9 bases. The CDR3 is made up of 15 amino acids. Trimming took 1 base from V and 2 from J; bases not matched to a gene: 0. CDR1 SGHAT and CDR2 FQNNGV come from the germline V gene. CDR3 in DNA: TGTGCCAGCAGCTTAGGGACAGGGGCCTACAATGAGCAGTTCTTC. It codes for CASSLGTGAYNEQFF.

The CDR3 here is CASSERGSRFYEQYF. The CDR3 DNA reads as TGTGCCAGCAGTGAAAGGGGATCGCGATTCTACGAGCAGTACTTC. V is TRBV6-1 and J is TRBJ2-7; D might be TRBD1 (5 bases). CDR1 and CDR2 (germline): MNHNS, SASEGT. V shed 2 bases and J shed 3 bases, with 14 bases lying between them. The CDR3 covers 15 residues.

Sample share makes this clone medium-sized. The chain carries TRBV6-5 and TRBJ2-1, with D perhaps matching TRBD2 (6 bases). Germline values: CDR1 MNHEY, CDR2 SVGAGI. The length of the CDR3 is 15 residues. V shed 4 bases and J shed 6 bases, with 16 bases lying between them. CDR3 sequence (DNA): TGTGCCAGCAGTTTAGTGCAAGGTAGCGGCAATGAGCAGTTCTTC. The encoded protein is CASSLVQGSGNEQFF.

The chain has TRBV24-1 and TRBJ1-3, with D uncertain. This CDR3 spans 15 amino acids. The germline V gene has CDR1 KGHDR and CDR2 SFDVKD. V gave up 5 bases and J gave up 3 bases, with 13 bases separating them. CDR3 DNA: TGTGCCACCAGTGCTCCCGAGGATGGTGGAAACACCATATATTTT. It yields the protein CATSAPEDGGNTIYF.

V and J are TRBV5-5 and TRBJ2-7; D assignment may be TRBD1 or TRBD2 (5 bases each). Trimming removed 1 base at V and 4 bases at J, with 15 bases between. Germline CDR1 reads SGHKS; CDR2 reads YYEKEE (reference sequence). The CDR3 length is 15 residues. CDR3 sequence: CASSLTGTSAYEQYF. For the CDR3, the DNA is TGTGCCAGCAGCTTGACAGGCACTAGTGCGTACGAGCAGTACTTC.